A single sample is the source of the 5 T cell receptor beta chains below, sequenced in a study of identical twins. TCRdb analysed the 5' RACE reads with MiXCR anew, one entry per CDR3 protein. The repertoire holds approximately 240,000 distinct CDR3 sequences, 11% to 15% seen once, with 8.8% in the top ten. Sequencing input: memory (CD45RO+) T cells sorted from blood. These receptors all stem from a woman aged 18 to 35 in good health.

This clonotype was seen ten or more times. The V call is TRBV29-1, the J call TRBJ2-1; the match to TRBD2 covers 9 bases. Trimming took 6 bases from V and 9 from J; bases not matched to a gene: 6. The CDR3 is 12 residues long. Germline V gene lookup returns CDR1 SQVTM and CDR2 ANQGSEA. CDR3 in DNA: TGCAGCGTGTTAGCGGGAGATTTTGAGCAGTTCTTC. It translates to CSVLAGDFEQFF.

The CDR3 reads CASTGTVKGAFF. In nucleotides, the CDR3 is TGTGCCAGCACCGGGACGGTTAAGGGGGCTTTCTTT. J is TRBJ1-1 and V is TRBV6-5, with a tentative D call TRBD1 (5 bases). The CDR3 extends over 12 amino acids. V was cut by 7 bases and J by 11 bases, with 17 bases left in between. Germline V gene sequence: CDR1 MNHEY, CDR2 SVGAGI.

CDR3 in DNA: TGTGCCAGCAGCTTACAGCCCCTAGCGGGAATATTGTCCTACAATGAGCAGTTCTTC. Translation gives CASSLQPLAGILSYNEQFF. J is TRBJ2-1 and V is TRBV11-2, with TRBD2 matching over 9 bases. With 2 bases clipped from V and 1 base from J, the junction kept 12 bases outside the gene matches. Germline CDR1 SGHAT, CDR2 FQNNGV. The CDR3 is 19 amino acids.

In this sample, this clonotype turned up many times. In DNA, the CDR3 is TGTGCCAGCAGTCCCTACAGGGGGAACACTGAAGCTTTCTTT. Translation gives CASSPYRGNTEAFF. The rearrangement uses TRBV27 and TRBJ1-1; 7 positions match TRBD1. The CDR3 has 14 amino acids. The ends lost 5 bases at V and 1 base at J; junction bases unmatched: 4. From germline, CDR1 is MNHEY and CDR2 SMNVEV (reference sequence).

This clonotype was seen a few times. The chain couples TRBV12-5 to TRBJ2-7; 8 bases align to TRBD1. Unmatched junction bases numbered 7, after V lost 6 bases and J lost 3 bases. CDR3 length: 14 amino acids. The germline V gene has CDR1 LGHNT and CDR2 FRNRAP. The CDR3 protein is CASGPGQGGYEQYF. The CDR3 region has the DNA TGTGCTAGTGGCCCCGGACAGGGAGGCTACGAGCAGTACTTC.